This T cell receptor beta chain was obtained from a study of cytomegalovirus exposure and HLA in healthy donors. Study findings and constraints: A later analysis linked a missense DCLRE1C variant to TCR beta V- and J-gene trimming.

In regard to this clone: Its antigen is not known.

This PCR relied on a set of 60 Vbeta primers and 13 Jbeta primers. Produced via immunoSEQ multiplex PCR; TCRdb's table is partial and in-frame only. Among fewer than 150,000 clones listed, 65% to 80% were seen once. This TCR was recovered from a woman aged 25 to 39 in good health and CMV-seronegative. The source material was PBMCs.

CDR3 DNA sequence: TGTGCCAGCTCACCGGGACAGGCGGCGGGCGAAAAACTGTTTTTT. Translated, it gives CASSPGQAAGEKLFF. The genes are TRBV18 and TRBJ1-4, with 8 bases fitting TRBD1. CDR1 is KGHSH and CDR2 is LQKENI in the germline V gene. This CDR3 is built from 15 residues. V lost 3 bases and J lost 8; bases outside the gene matches: 8.